This entry is about one TCR beta chain. The data derive from a study of blood T cell repertoires in COVID-19. As for the study in general: Sources were T cells, B-cell-depleted T cells, or PBMCs; the material itself was cDNA or gDNA.

TCRdb keeps only in-frame clones here, not all; method: immunoSEQ multiplex PCR. Counted here are some 160,000 clones, around 77% occurring once; the ten biggest clones make up 6.5% to 8%. This CDR3 is 16 amino acids long. Germline trimming cut 3 bases from V and 2 bases from J; bases unmatched to any gene: 7. Germline-derived CDR1 and CDR2 are LGHDT and YNNKEL (reference sequence). The source is a man between 65 and 85 years old with active or convalescent COVID-19. The chain couples TRBV3-1 (or the pseudogene TRBV3-2) to TRBJ2-3; TRBD2 agrees at 8 bases. Sequencing was done on a sample of peripheral blood. CDR3: CASSHGGLGFTDTQYF. Written as DNA, the CDR3 is TGTGCCAGCAGCCATGGGGGACTAGGGTTCACAGATACGCAGTATTTT.